This record covers a single T cell receptor beta chain. This clonotype was found many times. What antigen it recognizes has not been identified. Nothing much larger sits one base from this clone, and base qualities are not available. The record originates from a study of human T cells and chemical hapten exposure (dated by TCRdb to the early 2020s). Describing the broader study: For sensitization, 2% DPC in acetone was applied to a 2 cm by 2 cm area of upper inner arm skin. Alopecia areata with under or over 50% scalp involvement, alopecia totalis and alopecia universalis were represented in the patient cohort, which was mostly female. Throughout the approximately 26-week study period, patients were also given weekly therapeutic DPC doses on the scalp. Each blood RNA sample was used to sequence both TCR alpha and TCR beta chains. This study followed changes in the peripheral blood TCR repertoire in vivo during primary and secondary sensitization of alopecia patients to the hapten diphenylcyclopropenone (DPC). Blood samples were taken from patients before sensitization (week 0) and at 2, 6 and about 24 weeks after DPC sensitization. Libraries were pooled for sequencing, and variation in per-sample TCR yields was attributed mainly to small differences in library volumes within the pool. Blood for TCR sequencing was provided by twenty-nine alopecia patients at one to four time points (pre-sensitization, 2, 6 and 24 weeks). Patch tests used Finn chambers with 0.01% DPC on the upper back, scored after 6 days by International Contact Dermatitis Research Group standards.

The time point label of this sample denotes: patch test 1, 2 weeks after DPC sensitization. This specimen's treatment or condition label, interpreted: therapeutic diphenylcyclopropenone sensitization with weekly scalp DPC. Unfractionated whole blood was collected in Tempus Blood RNA tubes, and total RNA was extracted from that blood. At each patch-test visit, blood was drawn before the patch test was applied. To be eligible, patients had to be aged 18 to 70, diagnosed with alopecia and judged suitable for DPC therapy, while pregnant patients were excluded. Beyond this particular receptor, the publication reports: Compared with pre-sensitization or healthy control sets, expanded TCRs formed significantly more large CDR3 similarity clusters, which is consistent with antigen-driven responses. Patch test score correlated positively with the number of PT1 expanded TCRs, reaching significance at thresholds 8, 16 and 32 but not at 4. Repeated subsampling changed both the strength of the expansion versus patch-test correlation and the threshold at which the correlation became significant. DPC sensitization did not change how many TCRs were above 1 in 1000 frequency, and no evidence was found of alterations in global repertoire structure. Alopecia, a presumed autoimmune disease, was present in all patients, so the immune response of the patients might differ from that of healthy individuals.

The CDR3 sequence holds 13 residues, the cysteine and phenylalanine included. Just the 39-base CDR3 DNA is kept, in frame starting at base 1. Reading the germline V gene gives CDR1 MDHEN and CDR2 SYDVKM. V is pared back by 9 bases and J by 3 bases, with 14 bases lying between the germline termini. The library was prepared using RACE. The instrument was a NextSeq 500. Library preparation attached unique molecular identifiers to individual cDNA molecules for quantitative, reproducible TCR counting. The study's own analysis went as follows. The median number of TCRs per sample was approximately 93,000, ranging from roughly 23,224 to 690,600. The Decombinator software suite was used to annotate V, J and CDR3 in the TCR reads. For PS versus PT1 abundance plots, all samples were subsampled to the same number of TCRs (28,000). Expanded TCRs were defined as absent before sensitization and observed at least eight times at the 2-week time point. The public reads were reprocessed in TCRdb via fastp at Q25 and MiXCR, keeping in-frame beta chains. Each entry is one CDR3 protein sequence, shown with its most common DNA and genes. TCRdb, not the original authors, processed these V and J calls. The sample records tens of thousands of distinct CDR3 sequences, approximately 9.9% of which are singletons. The top ten clones comprise roughly 1.8% of the sample.

Sequenced here: whole blood, sampled in connection with sensitization to the hapten diphenylcyclopropenone (DPC). This chain joins TRBV28 to TRBJ1-2, with an unclear D gene assignment. This TCR came from a woman aged 40-49 years with alopecia areata. Some clones in this sample may be carry-over from other donors' samples. The encoded CDR3 is CASDSPGYYGYTF. In nucleotide form, the sequence is TGTGCCAGTGACTCCCCCGGATACTATGGCTACACCTTC.